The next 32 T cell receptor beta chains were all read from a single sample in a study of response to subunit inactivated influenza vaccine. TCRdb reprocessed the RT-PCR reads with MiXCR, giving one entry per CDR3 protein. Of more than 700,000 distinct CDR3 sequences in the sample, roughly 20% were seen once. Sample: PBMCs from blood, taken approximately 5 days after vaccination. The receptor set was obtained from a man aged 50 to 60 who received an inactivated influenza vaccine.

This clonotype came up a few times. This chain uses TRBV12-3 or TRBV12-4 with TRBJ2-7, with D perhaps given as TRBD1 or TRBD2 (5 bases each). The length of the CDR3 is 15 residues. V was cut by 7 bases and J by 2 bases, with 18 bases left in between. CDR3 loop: CASNLDSRGPYEQYF. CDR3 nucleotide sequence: TGTGCCAGCAATCTAGACAGCCGAGGGCCCTACGAGCAGTACTTC.

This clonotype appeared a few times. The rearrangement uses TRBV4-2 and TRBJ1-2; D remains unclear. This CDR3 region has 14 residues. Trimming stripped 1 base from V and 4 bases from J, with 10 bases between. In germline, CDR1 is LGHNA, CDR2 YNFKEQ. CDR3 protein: CASSQGAHAYGYTF. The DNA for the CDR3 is TGTGCCAGCAGCCAAGGAGCCCATGCCTATGGCTACACCTTC.

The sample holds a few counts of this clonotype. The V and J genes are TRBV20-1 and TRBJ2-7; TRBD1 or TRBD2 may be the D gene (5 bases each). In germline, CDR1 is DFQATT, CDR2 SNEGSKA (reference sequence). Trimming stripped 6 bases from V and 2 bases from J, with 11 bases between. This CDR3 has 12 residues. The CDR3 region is CSAIGTTYEQYF. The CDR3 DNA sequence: TGCAGTGCCATTGGGACGACCTACGAGCAGTACTTC.

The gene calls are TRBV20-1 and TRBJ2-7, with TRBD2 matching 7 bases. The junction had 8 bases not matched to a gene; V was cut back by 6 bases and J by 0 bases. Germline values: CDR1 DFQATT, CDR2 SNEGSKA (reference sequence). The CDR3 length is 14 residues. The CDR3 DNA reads TGCAGTGCCCTGGGGGGAGGGCACTCCTACGAGCAGTACTTC. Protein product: CSALGGGHSYEQYF.

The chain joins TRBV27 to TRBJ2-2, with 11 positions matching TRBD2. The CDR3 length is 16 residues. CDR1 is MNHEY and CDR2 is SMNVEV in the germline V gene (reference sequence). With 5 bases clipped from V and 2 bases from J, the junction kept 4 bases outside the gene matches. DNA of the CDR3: TGTGCCAGCAGTACGCTAGCGGGGGGTAACACCGGGGAGCTGTTTTTT. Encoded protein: CASSTLAGGNTGELFF.

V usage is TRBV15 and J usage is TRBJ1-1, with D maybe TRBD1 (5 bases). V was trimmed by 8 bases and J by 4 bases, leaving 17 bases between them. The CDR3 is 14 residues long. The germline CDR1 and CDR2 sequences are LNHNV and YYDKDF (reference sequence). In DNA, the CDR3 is TGTGCCACCGGTTTTGGGACCGATAGCACTGAAGCTTTCTTT. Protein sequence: CATGFGTDSTEAFF.

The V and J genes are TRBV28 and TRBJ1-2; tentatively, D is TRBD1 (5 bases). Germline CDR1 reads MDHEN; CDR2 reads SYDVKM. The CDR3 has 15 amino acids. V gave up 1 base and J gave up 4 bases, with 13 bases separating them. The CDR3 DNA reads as TGTGCCAGCAGTTTATTGCCGGGGGGTATCTATGGCTACACCTTC. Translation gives CASSLLPGGIYGYTF.

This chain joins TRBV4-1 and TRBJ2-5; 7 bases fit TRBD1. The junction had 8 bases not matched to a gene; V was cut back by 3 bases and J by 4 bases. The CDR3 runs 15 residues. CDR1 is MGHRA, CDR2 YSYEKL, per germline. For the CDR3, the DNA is TGCGCCAGCAGCCAGACCGACAGGGTCGGAGAGACCCAGTACTTC. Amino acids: CASSQTDRVGETQYF.

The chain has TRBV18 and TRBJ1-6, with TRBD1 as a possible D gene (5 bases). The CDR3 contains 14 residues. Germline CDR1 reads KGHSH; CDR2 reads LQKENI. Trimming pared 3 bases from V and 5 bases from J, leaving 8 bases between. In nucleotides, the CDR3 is TGTGCCAGCTCACCGAGGGGCGATAATTCACCCCTCCACTTT. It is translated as CASSPRGDNSPLHF.

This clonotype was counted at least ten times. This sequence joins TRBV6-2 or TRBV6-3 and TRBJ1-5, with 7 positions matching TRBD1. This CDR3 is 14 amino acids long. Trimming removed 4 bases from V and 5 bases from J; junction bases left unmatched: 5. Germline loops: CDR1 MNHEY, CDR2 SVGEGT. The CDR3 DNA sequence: TGTGCCAGCAGTTTAGACAGGGAATATCAGCCCCAGCATTTT. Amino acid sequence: CASSLDREYQPQHF.

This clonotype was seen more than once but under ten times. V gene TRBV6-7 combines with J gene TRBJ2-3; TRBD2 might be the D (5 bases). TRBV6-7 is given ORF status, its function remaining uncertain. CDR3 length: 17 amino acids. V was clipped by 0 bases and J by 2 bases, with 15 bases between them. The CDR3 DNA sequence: TGTGCCAGCAGTTACTCGAGGGCAGCCGCTTACACAGATACGCAGTATTTT. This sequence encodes CASSYSRAAAYTDTQYF.

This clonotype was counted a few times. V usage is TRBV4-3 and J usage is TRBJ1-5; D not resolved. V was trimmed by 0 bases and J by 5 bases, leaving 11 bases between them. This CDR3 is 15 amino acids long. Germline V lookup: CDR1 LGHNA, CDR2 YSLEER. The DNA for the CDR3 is TGCGCCAGCAGCCAAGATGGGATAGGCGATCAGCCCCAGCATTTT. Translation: CASSQDGIGDQPQHF.

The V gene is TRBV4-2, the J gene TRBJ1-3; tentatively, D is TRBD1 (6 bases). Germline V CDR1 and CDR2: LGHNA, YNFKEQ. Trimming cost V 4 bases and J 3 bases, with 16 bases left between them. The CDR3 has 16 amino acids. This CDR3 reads CASSPNRGYGGNTIYF. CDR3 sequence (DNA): TGTGCCAGCAGCCCCAATAGGGGGTACGGTGGAAACACCATATATTTT.

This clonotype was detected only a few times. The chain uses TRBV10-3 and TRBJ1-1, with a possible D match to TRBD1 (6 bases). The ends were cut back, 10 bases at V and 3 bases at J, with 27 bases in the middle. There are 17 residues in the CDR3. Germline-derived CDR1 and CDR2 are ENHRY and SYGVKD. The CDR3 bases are TGTGCCACCCGTAGTCATAGACGGGGGGCCGGGGACACTGAAGCTTTCTTT. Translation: CATRSHRRGAGDTEAFF.

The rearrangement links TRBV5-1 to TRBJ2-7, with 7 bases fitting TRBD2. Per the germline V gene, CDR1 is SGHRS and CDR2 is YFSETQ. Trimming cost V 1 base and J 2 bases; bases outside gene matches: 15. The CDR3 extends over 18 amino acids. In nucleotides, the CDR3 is TGCGCCAGCAGCTTGAGTGTCTCCCTCCAGAGCGGGGCCTACGAGCAGTACTTC. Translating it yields CASSLSVSLQSGAYEQYF.

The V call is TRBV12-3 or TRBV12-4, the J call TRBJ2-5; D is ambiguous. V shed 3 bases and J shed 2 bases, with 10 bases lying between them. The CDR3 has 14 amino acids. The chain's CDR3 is CASSLVPPQETQYF. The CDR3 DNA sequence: TGTGCCAGCAGTTTGGTTCCCCCTCAAGAGACCCAGTACTTC.

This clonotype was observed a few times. The CDR3 sequence: CASSSRPGYEQYF. The CDR3 nucleotides read TGTGCCAGCAGTTCCAGACCGGGCTACGAGCAGTACTTC. The chain couples TRBV6-6 to TRBJ2-7; D remains unclear. Per the germline V gene, CDR1 is MNHNY and CDR2 is SVGAGI (reference sequence). V gave up 4 bases and J gave up 3 bases, with 10 bases separating them. The CDR3 spans 13 residues.

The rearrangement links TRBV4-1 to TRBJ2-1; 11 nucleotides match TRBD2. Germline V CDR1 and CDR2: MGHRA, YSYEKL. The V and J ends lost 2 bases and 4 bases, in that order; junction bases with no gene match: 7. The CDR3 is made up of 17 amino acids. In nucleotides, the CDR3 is TGCGCCAGCAGCCAACTCACTAGCGGGAGATGGTACAATGAGCAGTTCTTC. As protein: CASSQLTSGRWYNEQFF.

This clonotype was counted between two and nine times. In DNA, the CDR3 is TGTGCCAGCAGTCCGACCAGGGGCCTAGCGTTAGGATCTAGTGAGCAGTTCTTC. It is translated as CASSPTRGLALGSSEQFF. The chain links TRBV6-1 to TRBJ2-1; tentatively, D is TRBD1 or TRBD2 (6 bases each). The length of the CDR3 is 18 residues. Germline V gives CDR1 MNHNS, CDR2 SASEGT. V shed 5 bases and J shed 9 bases, with 29 bases lying between them.

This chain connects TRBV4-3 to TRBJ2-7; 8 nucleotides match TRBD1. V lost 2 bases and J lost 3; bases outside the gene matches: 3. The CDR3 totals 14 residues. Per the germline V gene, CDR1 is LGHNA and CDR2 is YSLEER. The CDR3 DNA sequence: TGCGCCAGCAGCCAACAAGGGACAGGCTACGAGCAGTACTTC. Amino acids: CASSQQGTGYEQYF.

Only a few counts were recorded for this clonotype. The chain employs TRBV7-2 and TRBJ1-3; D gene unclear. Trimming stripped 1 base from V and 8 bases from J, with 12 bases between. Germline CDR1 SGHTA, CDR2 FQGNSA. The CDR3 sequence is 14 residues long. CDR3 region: CASSLVGIGDTIYF. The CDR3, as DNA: TGTGCCAGCAGCTTAGTAGGGATCGGAGACACCATATATTTT.

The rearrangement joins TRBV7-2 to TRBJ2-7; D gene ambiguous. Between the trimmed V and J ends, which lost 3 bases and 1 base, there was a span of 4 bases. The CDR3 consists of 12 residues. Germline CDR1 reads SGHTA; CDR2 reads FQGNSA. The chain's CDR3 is CASSFQSYEQYF. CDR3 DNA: TGTGCCAGCAGCTTCCAGTCCTACGAGCAGTACTTC.

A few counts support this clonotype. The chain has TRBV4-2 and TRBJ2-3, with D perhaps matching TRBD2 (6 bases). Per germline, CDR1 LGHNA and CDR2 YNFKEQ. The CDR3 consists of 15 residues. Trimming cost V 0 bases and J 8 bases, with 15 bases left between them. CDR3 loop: CASSQDPGGGGTQYF. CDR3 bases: TGTGCCAGCAGCCAAGATCCCGGGGGTGGGGGTACGCAGTATTTT.

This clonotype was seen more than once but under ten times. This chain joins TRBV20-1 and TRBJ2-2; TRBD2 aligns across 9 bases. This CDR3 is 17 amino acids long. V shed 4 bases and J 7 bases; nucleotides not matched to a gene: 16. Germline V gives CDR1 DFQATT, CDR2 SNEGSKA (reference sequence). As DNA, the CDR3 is TGCAGTGCTACCCGACTAGCCAGCGGGGGGAATAACGGGGAGCTGTTTTTT. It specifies CSATRLASGGNNGELFF.

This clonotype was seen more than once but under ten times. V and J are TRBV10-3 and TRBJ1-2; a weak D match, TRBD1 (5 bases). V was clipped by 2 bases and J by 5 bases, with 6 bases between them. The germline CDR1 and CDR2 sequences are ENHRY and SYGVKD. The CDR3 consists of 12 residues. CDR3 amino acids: CAISEDRYGYTF. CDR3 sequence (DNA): TGTGCCATCAGTGAGGACAGATATGGCTACACCTTC.

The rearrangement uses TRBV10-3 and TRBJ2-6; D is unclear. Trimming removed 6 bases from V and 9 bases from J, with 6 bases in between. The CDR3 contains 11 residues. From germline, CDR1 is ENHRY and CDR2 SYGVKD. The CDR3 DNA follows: TGTGCCATCAGGACCCTCAACGTCCTGACTTTC. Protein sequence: CAIRTLNVLTF.

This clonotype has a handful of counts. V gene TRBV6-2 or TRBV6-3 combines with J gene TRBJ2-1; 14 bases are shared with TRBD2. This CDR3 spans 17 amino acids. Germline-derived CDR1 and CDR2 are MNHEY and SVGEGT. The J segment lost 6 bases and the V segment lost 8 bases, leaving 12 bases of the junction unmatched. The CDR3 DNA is TGTGCCAGCCGCACTGGAGGACTAGCGGGGGGACGCAATGAGCAGTTCTTC. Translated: CASRTGGLAGGRNEQFF.

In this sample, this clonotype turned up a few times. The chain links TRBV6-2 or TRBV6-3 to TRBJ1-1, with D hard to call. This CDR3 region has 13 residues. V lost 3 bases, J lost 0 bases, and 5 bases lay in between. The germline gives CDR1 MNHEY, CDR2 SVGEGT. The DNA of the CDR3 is TGTGCCAGCAGTTATCAAGTGAACACTGAAGCTTTCTTT. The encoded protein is CASSYQVNTEAFF.

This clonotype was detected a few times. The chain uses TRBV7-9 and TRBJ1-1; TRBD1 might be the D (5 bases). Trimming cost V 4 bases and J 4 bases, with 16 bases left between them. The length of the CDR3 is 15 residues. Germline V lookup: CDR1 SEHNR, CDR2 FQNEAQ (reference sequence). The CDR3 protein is CASSSGITYPTEAFF. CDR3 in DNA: TGTGCCAGCAGCTCAGGGATCACCTATCCCACTGAAGCTTTCTTT.

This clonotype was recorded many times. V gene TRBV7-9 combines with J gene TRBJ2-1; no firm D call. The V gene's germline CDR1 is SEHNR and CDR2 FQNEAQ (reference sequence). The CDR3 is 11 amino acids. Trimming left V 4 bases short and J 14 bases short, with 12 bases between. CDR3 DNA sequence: TGTGCCAGCAGCTCCTCAGAGTCGGAGTTCTTC. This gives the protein CASSSSESEFF.

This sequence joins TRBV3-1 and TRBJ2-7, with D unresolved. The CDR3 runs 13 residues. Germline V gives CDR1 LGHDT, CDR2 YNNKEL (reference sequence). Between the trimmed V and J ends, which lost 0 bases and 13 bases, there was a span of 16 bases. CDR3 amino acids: CASSQDDPDTPYF. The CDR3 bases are TGTGCCAGCAGCCAAGATGATCCCGATACGCCTTACTTC.

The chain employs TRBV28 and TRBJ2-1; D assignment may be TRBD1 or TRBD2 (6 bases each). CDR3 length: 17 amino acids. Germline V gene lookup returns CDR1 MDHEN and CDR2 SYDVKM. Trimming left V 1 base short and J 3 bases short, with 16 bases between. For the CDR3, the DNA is TGTGCCAGCAGTTTATCCCCCGGAGGAGGGGGCTACAATGAGCAGTTCTTC. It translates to CASSLSPGGGGYNEQFF.